The rows below give T cell receptor beta chains drawn from one sample of a study of CD8+ T cells in alopecia areata. Clones were read by immunoSEQ multiplex PCR, and TCRdb kept only the in-frame ones, dropping some. In the table there are under 130,000 clones, around 84% of which are singletons. Sequenced here: CD8+ T cells sorted from blood, sampled at approximately week 30, from a patient treated with tofacitinib. These receptors all come from a human donor with alopecia areata. CDR3s include the opening cysteine and the closing phenylalanine or tryptophan. The D gene is left open where the match is weak. Only part of the rows carry a size: once, few, many, or a class if the clone is expanded.

size: NA
V: TRBV4-1
D: TRBD1
J: TRBJ1-5
CDR3: CASSHERTGRNQPQHF
DNA: TGCGCCAGCAGCCATGAGAGGACAGGACGCAATCAGCCCCAGCATTTT

size: NA
V: TRBV7-8
D: TRBD2
J: TRBJ2-7
CDR3: CASSSGGTSYEQYF
DNA: TGTGCCAGCAGCTCCGGGGGGACCTCCTACGAGCAGTACTTC

size: NA
V: TRBV7-3
D: NA
J: TRBJ2-1
CDR3: CASSLGGNAYNEQFF
DNA: TGTGCCAGCAGCTTAGGCGGGAATGCCTACAATGAGCAGTTCTTC

size: NA
V: TRBV6-1
D: NA
J: TRBJ2-7
CDR3: CASIQGPVAYEQYF
DNA: TGTGCCAGCATACAGGGCCCCGTCGCCTACGAGCAGTACTTC

size: NA
V: TRBV15
D: NA
J: TRBJ2-2
CDR3: CATSRDHTGELFF
DNA: TGTGCCACCAGCAGAGATCATACCGGGGAGCTGTTTTTT

size: NA
V: TRBV2
D: NA
J: TRBJ2-3
CDR3: CASIGGLPPDTQYF
DNA: TGTGCCAGCATAGGGGGACTTCCTCCAGATACGCAGTATTTT

size: NA
V: TRBV7-8
D: NA
J: TRBJ2-2
CDR3: CASSFSANTGELFF
DNA: TGTGCCAGCAGCTTTTCGGCGAACACCGGGGAGCTGTTTTTT

size: once
V: TRBV4-1
D: NA
J: TRBJ2-2
CDR3: CASSLGQTGELFF
DNA: TGCGCCAGCAGCCTTGGACAAACCGGGGAGCTGTTTTTT

size: NA
V: TRBV5-6
D: NA
J: TRBJ1-1
CDR3: CASSLMGAATEAFF
DNA: TGTGCCAGCAGCTTGATGGGGGCGGCCACTGAAGCTTTCTTT

size: NA
V: TRBV19
D: NA
J: TRBJ2-7
CDR3: CASSIVAGTIYEQYF
DNA: TGTGCCAGTAGTATAGTGGCAGGAACGATCTACGAGCAGTACTTC

size: once
V: TRBV9
D: TRBD2
J: TRBJ2-7
CDR3: CASSVAGLAGYEQYF
DNA: TGTGCCAGCAGCGTAGCTGGACTAGCGGGTTACGAGCAGTACTTC

size: NA
V: TRBV7-9
D: TRBD2
J: TRBJ2-7
CDR3: CASSPGLAKTPGYEQYF
DNA: TGTGCCAGCAGCCCAGGACTAGCAAAAACCCCTGGCTACGAGCAGTACTTC

size: NA
V: TRBV4-1
D: TRBD2
J: TRBJ2-5
CDR3: CASSQDVLAGGETQYF
DNA: TGCGCCAGCAGCCAAGACGTCCTAGCGGGAGGAGAGACCCAGTACTTC

size: NA
V: TRBV5-6
D: NA
J: TRBJ2-1
CDR3: CASSLGFGYNEQFF
DNA: TGTGCCAGCAGCTTAGGGTTTGGCTACAATGAGCAGTTCTTC

size: NA
V: TRBV7-9
D: NA
J: TRBJ2-7
CDR3: CASNGAGSYEQYF
DNA: TGTGCCAGCAACGGGGCAGGGTCCTACGAGCAGTACTTC

size: NA
V: TRBV6-5
D: TRBD2
J: TRBJ2-3
CDR3: CASRAGLAGTDTQYF
DNA: TGTGCCAGCAGAGCCGGACTAGCTGGTACAGATACGCAGTATTTT

size: NA
V: TRBV5-4
D: NA
J: TRBJ2-7
CDR3: CASSPLGNFEQYF
DNA: TGTGCCAGCAGCCCGTTGGGGAACTTTGAGCAGTACTTC